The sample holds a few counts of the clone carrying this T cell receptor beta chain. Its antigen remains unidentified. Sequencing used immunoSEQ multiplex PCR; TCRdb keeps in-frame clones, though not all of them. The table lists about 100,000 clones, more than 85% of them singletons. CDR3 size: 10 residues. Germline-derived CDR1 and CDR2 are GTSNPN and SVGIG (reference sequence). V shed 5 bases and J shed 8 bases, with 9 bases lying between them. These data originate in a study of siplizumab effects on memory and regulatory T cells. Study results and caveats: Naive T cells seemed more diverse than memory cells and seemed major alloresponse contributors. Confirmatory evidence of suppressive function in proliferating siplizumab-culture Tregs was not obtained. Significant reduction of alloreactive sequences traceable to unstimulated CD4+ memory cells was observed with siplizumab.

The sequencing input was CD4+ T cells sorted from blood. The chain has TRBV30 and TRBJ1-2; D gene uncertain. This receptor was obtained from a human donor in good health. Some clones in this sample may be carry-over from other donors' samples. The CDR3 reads CAWRKGGYTF. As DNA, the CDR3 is TGTGCCTGGCGAAAAGGGGGCTACACCTTC.